This entry lists 13 T cell receptor beta chains sequenced from one sample in a study of Graves' ophthalmopathy and Graves' hyperthyroidism. Amplification of the TCR beta CDR3 regions used RNA transcripts (as template). RT-PCR in the first round used HTBI primers; a second-round multiplex PCR followed. Using its own MiXCR run on the multiplex PCR reads, TCRdb lists one record per CDR3 protein. Among 300,000 or so distinct CDR3 sequences listed, about a sixth were seen once. The sample comprised peripheral blood. These receptors all come from an adult man with Graves' ophthalmopathy.

This rearrangement joins TRBV28 to TRBJ1-5, with D tentatively TRBD1 (6 bases). Germline CDR1 reads MDHEN; CDR2 reads SYDVKM. CDR3 length equals 15 residues. Trimming pared 2 bases from V and 4 bases from J, leaving 12 bases between. The CDR3 is CASSLGGQPNQPQHF. Written as DNA, the CDR3 is TGTGCCAGCAGTTTAGGAGGACAGCCTAATCAGCCCCAGCATTTT.

The table lists this clonotype with many counts. V gene TRBV24-1 combines with J gene TRBJ2-5, with 10 bases that match TRBD1. Germline CDR1 KGHDR, CDR2 SFDVKD. This CDR3 spans 15 amino acids. V gave up 4 bases and J gave up 7 bases; unmatched junction bases: 8. This CDR3 reads CATSEPGTGVVTQYF. Written as DNA, the CDR3 is TGTGCCACCAGTGAACCGGGGACAGGGGTTGTGACCCAGTACTTC.

In its sample, this clonotype was seen many times. The V and J genes are TRBV12-3 or TRBV12-4 and TRBJ2-7; D might be TRBD2 (6 bases). The CDR3 runs to 16 residues. V lost 5 bases, J lost 4 bases, and 21 bases lay in between. The CDR3 region has the DNA TGTGCCAGCAGTGCCCCCGGGACGACTAGGGGATACGAGCAGTACTTC. It is translated as CASSAPGTTRGYEQYF.

This clonotype came up many times. This chain connects TRBV5-1 to TRBJ2-7; 9 bases are a match to TRBD1. V gave up 7 bases and J gave up 2 bases; unmatched junction bases: 10. The CDR3 has 15 amino acids. Germline lookup yields CDR1 SGHRS and CDR2 YFSETQ. This CDR3 is CASRLSGQGPYEQYF. The CDR3 bases are TGCGCCAGCCGACTTTCGGGACAGGGTCCCTACGAGCAGTACTTC.

This clonotype was picked up many times. V usage is TRBV7-2 and J usage is TRBJ2-7; 7 positions match TRBD2. CDR1 is SGHTA, CDR2 FQGNSA, per germline. V gave up 3 bases and J gave up 1 base; unmatched junction bases: 3. The CDR3 totals 14 residues. As DNA, the CDR3 is TGTGCCAGCAGCTTCGGACTAGTTTCCTACGAGCAGTACTTC. Protein product: CASSFGLVSYEQYF.

This clonotype was seen at least ten times. The rearrangement links TRBV30 to TRBJ1-2; TRBD1 might be the D (6 bases). The CDR3 length is 16 residues. In germline, CDR1 is GTSNPN, CDR2 SVGIG (reference sequence). V lost 1 base to trimming and J lost 8 bases, with 23 bases between them. The CDR3, as DNA: TGTGCCTGGAGTGCCCGCCTGAGGGACACTGGAGGGGGCTACACCTTC. It codes for CAWSARLRDTGGGYTF.

This clonotype has at least ten counts. V gene TRBV28 combines with J gene TRBJ2-7, with 11 bases lining up with TRBD1. The CDR3 has 15 residues. After removal of 4 bases from V and 5 bases from J, the junction contained 7 bases not matched to a gene. Per the germline V gene, CDR1 is MDHEN and CDR2 is SYDVKM. Here the CDR3 DNA reads TGTGCCAGCAGTTACAGGAGGACAGGGGGCCACGAGCAGTACTTC. Its translation is CASSYRRTGGHEQYF.

Ten or more counts support this clonotype. The chain links TRBV2 to TRBJ1-2, with D perhaps matching TRBD1 (5 bases). The CDR3 has 14 amino acids. Germline CDR1 and CDR2: SNHLY and FYNNEI. V lost 4 bases and J lost 3, with 12 bases in between. The CDR3 spells CASSVSKTDYGYTF. The CDR3 DNA sequence: TGTGCCAGCAGTGTCTCGAAGACAGACTATGGCTACACCTTC.

This clonotype was seen only a few times. The chain employs TRBV6-1 and TRBJ1-2; weak D call: TRBD1 (5 bases). The CDR3 is 13 residues long. Germline lookup yields CDR1 MNHNS and CDR2 SASEGT. V was shortened by 6 bases and J by 4 bases, with 12 bases between the two germline ends. The CDR3: CASRKGPGYGYTF. The CDR3 DNA is TGTGCCAGCAGGAAGGGGCCGGGCTATGGCTACACCTTC.

This clonotype was observed many times. This chain uses TRBV7-9 with TRBJ1-3; D is uncertain. Germline CDR1 is SEHNR and CDR2 is FQNEAQ (reference sequence). The CDR3 has 13 amino acids. V dropped 6 bases and J dropped 0 bases, with 6 bases sitting between them. The DNA of the CDR3 is TGTGCCAGCAGTCCGAACTCTGGAAACACCATATATTTT. This codes for CASSPNSGNTIYF. The variable domain in full, with the rest retrieved from reference TRBV7-9 and TRBJ1-3, is DTGVSQNPRHKITKRGQNVTFRCDPISEHNRLYWYRQTLGQGPEFLTYFQNEAQLEKSRLLSDRFSAERPKGSFSTLEIQRTEQGDSAMYLCASSPNSGNTIYFGEGSWLTVV.

This clonotype came up many times. This chain joins TRBV20-1 and TRBJ2-7, with D uncertain. Looked up from germline, CDR1 is DFQATT and CDR2 is SNEGSKA (reference sequence). Trimming took 0 bases from V and 6 from J, leaving 15 bases between them. CDR3 length: 14 residues. The CDR3 loop is CSARDSATSSEQYF. The DNA for the CDR3 is TGCAGTGCTAGAGATTCTGCGACCTCAAGCGAGCAGTACTTC.

This clonotype was counted a single time. The chain links TRBV6-5 to TRBJ2-7; TRBD1 matches 9 bases. Germline V gene lookup returns CDR1 MNHEY and CDR2 SVGAGI. The CDR3 is 17 amino acids. Unmatched junction bases numbered 12, after V lost 1 base and J lost 5 bases. CDR3 DNA: TGTGCCAGCAGTTACTTGTTTAGGGGGACAGGGCTCCACGAGCAGTACTTC. Protein product: CASSYLFRGTGLHEQYF.

The genes are TRBV27 and TRBJ1-1; the match to TRBD1 covers 7 bases. Germline lookup yields CDR1 MNHEY and CDR2 SMNVEV (reference sequence). CDR3 length equals 15 residues. Trimming took 3 bases from V and 4 from J; bases not matched to a gene: 8. CDR3 coding DNA: TGTGCCAGCAGTTTCGCAGGGGGTTACGGCACTGAAGCTTTCTTT. The encoded protein is CASSFAGGYGTEAFF.